The present TCR beta chain was sequenced within a study of T cell changes during pregnancy in multiple sclerosis. Only in-frame clones appear in the TCRdb table, and some are missing; sequencing was by immunoSEQ multiplex PCR. The sample contains 30,000 to 40,000 clones, about 90% of which appear only once. Germline V gene lookup returns CDR1 SGHVS and CDR2 FQNEAQ. This CDR3 spans 15 amino acids. V was clipped by 1 base and J by 10 bases, with 17 bases between them. This clone was seen a few times. V usage is TRBV7-8 and J usage is TRBJ1-5; possibly TRBD1 for D (6 bases). The sequence derives from a female donor in good health, enrolled as a control in a pregnancy study. The sample here was CD4+ T cells from peripheral blood mononuclear cells, taken in the second trimester of pregnancy. CDR3 sequence (DNA): TGTGCCAGCAGCTTAGGGTTCGGGAGGGGGGGACCCCAGCATTTT. Amino acid sequence: CASSLGFGRGGPQHF. The variable domain in full, with the rest retrieved from reference TRBV7-8 and TRBJ1-5, is GAGVSQSPRYKVAKRGQDVALRCDPISGHVSLFWYQQALGQGPEFLTYFQNEAQLDKSGLPSDRFFAERPEGSVSTLKIQRTQQEDSAVYLCASSLGFGRGGPQHFGDGTRLSIL.